This T cell receptor beta chain was recovered during a study of blood T cells in healthy people across ages. The germline V gene has CDR1 SGHTA and CDR2 FQGTGA. With 4 bases clipped from V and 0 bases from J, the junction kept 4 bases outside the gene matches. The CDR3 has 18 amino acids. The use of a sample-barcoded 5' primer and a J-beta primer mix characterized a second PCR of roughly 6 to 11 cycles. TCRdb redid the calling of the 5' RACE reads with MiXCR, one entry per CDR3 protein. The sample carries under 950,000 distinct CDR3 sequences, 22% recorded once. This chain joins TRBV7-3 and TRBJ2-6; TRBD2 agrees at 12 bases. This sequence originates from a man in his 70s in good health. Sequenced input: blood. The CDR3 nucleotides read TGTGCCAGCAGCTCCAGGACTAGCGGGGCCTCTGGGGCCAACGTCCTGACTTTC. This translates into CASSSRTSGASGANVLTF.